These T cell receptor beta chains were read from a single sample in a study of CD8 T cells in Susac syndrome. TCRdb fed the immunoSEQ multiplex PCR reads into MiXCR, producing one record per CDR3 protein. The sample carries over 120,000 distinct CDR3 sequences, approximately 94% recorded once. The sequenced material came from CD4+ T cells from PBMCs. The receptors here all came from a human donor in good health. CDR3s include the opening cysteine and the closing phenylalanine or tryptophan. Fields, in order: D gene, clone size, J gene, V gene, CDR3 DNA, CDR3 protein. D genes are given only for firm matches. Clone size is shown for a subset of rows, as once, few, many or a class of expanded clone.

- | - | TRBJ1-4 | TRBV7-2 | TGTGCCAGCAGCCCCATGGGGTTTGGTGAAAAACTGTTTTTT | CASSPMGFGEKLFF
TRBD2 | - | TRBJ2-7 | TRBV3-1 | TGTGCCAGCAGCACAAGGCGGGAGGTTACCTACGAGCAGTACTTC | CASSTRREVTYEQYF
TRBD1 | - | TRBJ1-1 | TRBV25-1 | TGTGCCAGCAGGGACAGGGGGCGAACAGCTTTCTTT | CASRDRGRTAFF
- | - | TRBJ2-1 | TRBV2 | TGTGCCCAGAGGGGGGCAACATACAATGAGCAGTTCTTC | CAQRGATYNEQFF
TRBD1 | - | TRBJ1-1 | TRBV20-1 | TGCAGTGCTAGCATGACTTGGGATACAGGGGGAGCTTTCTTT | CSASMTWDTGGAFF
TRBD2 | - | TRBJ2-3 | TRBV12-3/TRBV12-4 | TGTGCCAGCAGCCGACTAGCGGGAGTTTGGGCAGATACGCAGTATTTT | CASSRLAGVWADTQYF
TRBD2 | few | TRBJ2-7 | TRBV5-6 | TGTGCCAGCAGCTTGGGAAGCGGGAGAGCTTACGAGCAGTACTTC | CASSLGSGRAYEQYF
TRBD2 | - | TRBJ2-7 | TRBV7-9 | TGTGCCAGCAGCTTAGGAGCGAGCGGGGGCCCTTACGAGCAGTACTTC | CASSLGASGGPYEQYF
- | - | TRBJ2-6 | TRBV20-1 | TGCAGTGCCCCAGGGTTAGGGGCCAACGTCCTGACTTTC | CSAPGLGANVLTF
- | - | TRBJ2-7 | TRBV3-1 | TGTGCCAGCAGCCAAGATGTGTCGGGGGTCTACGAGCAGTACTTC | CASSQDVSGVYEQYF
- | - | TRBJ2-7 | TRBV18 | TGTGCCAGCTCACCAGGACCGCCGCCCAACGAGCAGTACTTC | CASSPGPPPNEQYF
- | few | TRBJ2-7 | TRBV7-2 | TGTGCCAGCAGAAAACCAGGGAACGAGCAGTACTTC | CASRKPGNEQYF
TRBD1 | - | TRBJ1-1 | TRBV29-1 | TGCAGCGTCGTAGGGGGCGAGAACACTGAAGCTTTCTTT | CSVVGGENTEAFF
- | - | TRBJ1-4 | TRBV4-1 | TGCGCCAGCAGCCAAGTAAGCACTAATGAAAAACTGTTTTTT | CASSQVSTNEKLFF
- | - | TRBJ2-5 | TRBV6-2/TRBV6-3 | TGTGCCAGCAGTCGATTAGCGGTCCAAGAGACCCAGTACTTC | CASSRLAVQETQYF
TRBD1 | few | TRBJ2-2 | TRBV20-1 | TGCAGTGCTTGGAGACAGGGGGACACCGGGGAGCTGTTTTTT | CSAWRQGDTGELFF
TRBD2 | once | TRBJ2-1 | TRBV5-1 | TGCGCCAGCAGCTTCACCCTTAGGAGCGGGATTGGCTATGAGCAGTTCTTC | CASSFTLRSGIGYEQFF
- | - | TRBJ2-5 | TRBV4-1 | TGCGCCAGCAGCCAAGGAAGCGGAGCCAATCAAGAGACCCAGTACTTC | CASSQGSGANQETQYF
- | - | TRBJ2-1 | TRBV3-1 | TGTGCCAGCAGCCCGTTTCAGGATGAGCAGTTCTTC | CASSPFQDEQFF
- | - | TRBJ1-1 | TRBV6-1 | TGTGCCAGCAGTGTAACCGGACAATTGAACACTGAAGCTTTCTTT | CASSVTGQLNTEAFF
- | once | TRBJ1-2 | TRBV5-4 | TGTGCCAGCAGCCGCCGGGACTTACTCAACTATGGCTACACCTTC | CASSRRDLLNYGYTF
- | - | TRBJ2-7 | TRBV20-1 | TGCAGTGCTAGGACAGTCCGGACCTACGAGCAGTACTTC | CSARTVRTYEQYF
TRBD1 | - | TRBJ1-2 | TRBV11-2 | TGTGCCAGCAGCTACGCCTTGGGACAGAAGTACTATGGCTACACCTTC | CASSYALGQKYYGYTF
- | once | TRBJ2-7 | TRBV5-1 | TGCGCCAGCAGCTTGGAGAGGGGAGGCGAGCAGTACTTC | CASSLERGGEQYF
- | few | TRBJ2-3 | TRBV7-3 | TGTGCCAGCAGCGACACAGATACGCAGTATTTT | CASSDTDTQYF
TRBD2 | - | TRBJ2-7 | TRBV20-1 | TGCAGTGCTAGGGACACTAGCGGGAGATACGAGCAGTACTTC | CSARDTSGRYEQYF
- | - | TRBJ2-7 | TRBV12-3/TRBV12-4 | TGTGCCAGCAGTTTAGAGATGGCGTCAAATCGGGAGCGGTTGCGCGAGCAGTACTTC | CASSLEMASNRERLREQYF
TRBD1 | - | TRBJ1-4 | TRBV13 | TGTGCCAGCAGCTTTGGGGGACAGGGCGGTGAAAAACTGTTTTTT | CASSFGGQGGEKLFF
TRBD2 | - | TRBJ2-1 | TRBV9 | TGTGCCAGCAGCCCCGAAGGGACTAGCTTAGGGGAGCAGTTCTTC | CASSPEGTSLGEQFF
- | - | TRBJ2-7 | TRBV11-1 | TGTGCCAGCAGCTCGCCCTCACCGTACGCCTACGAGCAGTACTTC | CASSSPSPYAYEQYF
- | few | TRBJ2-6 | TRBV24-1 | TGTGCCACCAGTGATTCCGGGGTTGGGTCAACGGACCTGACTTTC | CATSDSGVGSTDLTF
- | - | TRBJ2-7 | TRBV21-1 | TGTGCCAGCAGCCCACAGGGGCCTCGGCGGTACGAGCAGTACTTC | CASSPQGPRRYEQYF
- | - | TRBJ2-7 | TRBV30 | TGTGCCTGGAGTCCCGCGGCGCCCTACGAGCAGTACTTC | CAWSPAAPYEQYF
TRBD2 | - | TRBJ2-7 | TRBV5-1 | TGCGCCAGCAGCGTCACTAGCGGGAGTTCCCACGAGCAGTACTTC | CASSVTSGSSHEQYF
- | - | TRBJ1-1 | TRBV6-1 | TGTGCCAGCAGTGAAGCCTACCTTCTTCGAGGGACTGAAGCTTTCTTT | CASSEAYLLRGTEAFF
- | - | TRBJ2-7 | TRBV7-9 | TGTGCCAGCAGCTTATTAGGGGGAGTAGTGGGCGAGCAGTACTTC | CASSLLGGVVGEQYF
- | - | TRBJ2-5 | TRBV3-1 | TGTGCCAGCAGCCACAATCGGATTAATCAAGAGACCCAGTACTTC | CASSHNRINQETQYF